This T cell receptor beta chain was captured by sequencing in a study of vaccination effects on CD4 cells after COVID-19. Using immunoSEQ multiplex PCR, the repertoire was profiled, and TCRdb retains in-frame clones only, with some absent. The sample records 30,000 to 35,000 clones, roughly 62% being singletons. Ahead of sequencing, the ViraFEST assay grew antigen-specific CD4+ T cells using viral peptide pools. Isolation of CD4+ T cells took place after about ten days of culture. This clone was seen a few times. The antigen is unknown. The V gene's germline CDR1 is SGHRS and CDR2 YFSETQ. Trimming shortened V by 3 bases and J by 1 base, and 10 bases separated the two germline ends. This CDR3 has 14 amino acids.

The J gene is TRBJ1-1, the V gene TRBV5-1; D uncertain. This clonotype was sampled from a human donor who received a COVID-19 vaccine. The sample was CD4+ T cells from PBMCs cultured with HCoV-229E spike peptides, taken before COVID-19 vaccination. The CDR3 DNA reads TGCGCCAGCAGCTCGACCCAAGCGAACACTGAAGCTTTCTTT. It encodes CASSSTQANTEAFF.